This T cell receptor (beta chain) was observed in a study of blood T cells in healthy people across ages. The length of the CDR3 is 15 residues. The germline gives CDR1 SGHRS, CDR2 YFSETQ. V shed 0 bases, J shed 2 bases, and the junction held 4 bases outside the gene matches. Staff drew roughly 10 milliliters of peripheral blood from each donor. The authors ran a second PCR of roughly 6 to 12 cycles using a sample-barcoded 5' primer and a J-beta primer mix. A single record per CDR3 protein comes from TCRdb applying MiXCR to the 5' RACE reads. Of approximately 900,000 distinct CDR3 sequences in the sample, roughly 29% were seen once. Another study also made use of these data, one on T cells of mothers and their children. This second report adds: Three healthy Caucasian mothers and their six children were the donors. Each 15 ul cDNA reaction used about 1.5 ug RNA; all RNA was used. For the second PCR, the M1S primer put in sample barcodes and 2-4 random nucleotides.

The source of this sequence is a woman aged 35 to 49 in good health. Input material: blood. The V and J genes are TRBV5-1 and TRBJ1-1, with TRBD1 matching 7 bases. DNA of the CDR3: TGCGCCAGCAGCTTGGATGGGACAGCTAACACTGAAGCTTTCTTT. Translating it yields CASSLDGTANTEAFF.